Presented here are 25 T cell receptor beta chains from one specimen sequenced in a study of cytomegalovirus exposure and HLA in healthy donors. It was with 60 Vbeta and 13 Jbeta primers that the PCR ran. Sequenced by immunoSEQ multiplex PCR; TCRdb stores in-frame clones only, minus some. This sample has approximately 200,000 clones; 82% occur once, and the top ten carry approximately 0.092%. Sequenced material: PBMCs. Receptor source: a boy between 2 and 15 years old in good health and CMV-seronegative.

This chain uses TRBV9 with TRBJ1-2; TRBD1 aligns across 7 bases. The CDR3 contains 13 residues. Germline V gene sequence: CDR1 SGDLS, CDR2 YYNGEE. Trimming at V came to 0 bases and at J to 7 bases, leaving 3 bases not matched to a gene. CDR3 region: CASSVGGGPGYTF. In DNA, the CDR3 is TGTGCCAGCAGCGTAGGAGGGGGCCCTGGCTACACCTTC.

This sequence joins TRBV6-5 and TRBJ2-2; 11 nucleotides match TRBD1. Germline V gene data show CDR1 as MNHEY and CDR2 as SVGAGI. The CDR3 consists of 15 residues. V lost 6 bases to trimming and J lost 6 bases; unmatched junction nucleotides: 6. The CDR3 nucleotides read TGTGCCAGCAGACTCCGGGACAGGGGGGCCGGGGAGCTGTTTTTT. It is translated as CASRLRDRGAGELFF.

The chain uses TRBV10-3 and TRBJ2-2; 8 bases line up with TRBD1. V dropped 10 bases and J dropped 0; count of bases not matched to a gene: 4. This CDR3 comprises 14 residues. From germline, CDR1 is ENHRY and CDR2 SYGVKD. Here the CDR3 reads CATGQGTNTGELFF. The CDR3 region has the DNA TGTGCCACCGGACAGGGAACGAACACCGGGGAGCTGTTTTTT.

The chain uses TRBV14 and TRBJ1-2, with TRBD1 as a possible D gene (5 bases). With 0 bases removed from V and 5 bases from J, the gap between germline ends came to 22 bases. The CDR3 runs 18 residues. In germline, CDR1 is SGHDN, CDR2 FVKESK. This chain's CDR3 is CASSQDVGAGQTIYGYTF. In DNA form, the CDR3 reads TGTGCCAGCAGCCAAGATGTTGGGGCAGGACAAACTATATATGGCTACACCTTC.

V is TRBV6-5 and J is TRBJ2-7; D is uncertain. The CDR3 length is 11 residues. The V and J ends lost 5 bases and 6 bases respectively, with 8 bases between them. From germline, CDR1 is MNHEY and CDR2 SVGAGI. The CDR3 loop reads CASSPKREQYF. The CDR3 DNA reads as TGTGCCAGCAGTCCGAAGCGCGAGCAGTACTTC.

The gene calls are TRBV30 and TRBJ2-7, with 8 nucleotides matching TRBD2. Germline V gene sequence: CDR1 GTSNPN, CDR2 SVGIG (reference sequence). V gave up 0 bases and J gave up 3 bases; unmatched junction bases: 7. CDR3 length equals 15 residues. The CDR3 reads CAWSVTGTRYYEQYF. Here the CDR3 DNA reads TGTGCCTGGAGTGTAACCGGGACTAGGTACTACGAGCAGTACTTC. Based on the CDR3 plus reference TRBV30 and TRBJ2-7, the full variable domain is SQTIHQWPATLVQPVGSPLSLECTVEGTSNPNLYWYRQAAGRGLQLLFYSVGIGQISSEVPQNLSASRPQDRQFILSSKKLLLSDSGFYLCAWSVTGTRYYEQYFGPGTRLTVT.

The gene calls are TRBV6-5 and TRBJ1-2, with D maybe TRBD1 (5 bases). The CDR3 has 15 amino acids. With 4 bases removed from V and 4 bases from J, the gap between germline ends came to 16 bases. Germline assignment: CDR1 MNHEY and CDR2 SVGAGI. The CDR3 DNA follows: TGTGCCAGCAGTTCGCGGGGCGGGGTCGGCTATGGCTACACCTTC. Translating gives CASSSRGGVGYGYTF.

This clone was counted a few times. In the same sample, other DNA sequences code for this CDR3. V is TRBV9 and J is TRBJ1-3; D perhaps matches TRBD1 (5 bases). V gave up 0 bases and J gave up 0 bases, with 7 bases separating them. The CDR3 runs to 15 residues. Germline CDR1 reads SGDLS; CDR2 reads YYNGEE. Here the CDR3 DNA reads TGTGCCAGCAGCGTAGGGGGGGGCTCTGGAAACACCATATATTTT. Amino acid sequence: CASSVGGGSGNTIYF.

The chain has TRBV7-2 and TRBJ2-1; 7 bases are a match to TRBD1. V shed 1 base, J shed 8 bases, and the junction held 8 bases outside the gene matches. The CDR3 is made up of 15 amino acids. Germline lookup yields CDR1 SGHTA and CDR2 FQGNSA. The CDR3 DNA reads TGTGCCAGCAGCTTAGGACAGGGCCCATCGCATGAGCAGTTCTTC. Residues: CASSLGQGPSHEQFF. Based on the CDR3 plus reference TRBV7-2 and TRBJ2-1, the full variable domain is GAGVSQSPSNKVTEKGKDVELRCDPISGHTALYWYRQSLGQGLEFLIYFQGNSAPDKSGLPSDRFSAERTGGSVSTLTIQRTQQEDSAVYLCASSLGQGPSHEQFFGPGTRLTVL.

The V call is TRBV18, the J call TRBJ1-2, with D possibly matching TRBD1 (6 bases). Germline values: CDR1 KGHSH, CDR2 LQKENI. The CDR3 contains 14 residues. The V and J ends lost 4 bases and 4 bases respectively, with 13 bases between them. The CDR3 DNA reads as TGTGCCAGCTCACGGGGGCAGGCCGGCTATGGCTACACCTTC. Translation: CASSRGQAGYGYTF. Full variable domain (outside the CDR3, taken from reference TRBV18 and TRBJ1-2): NAGVMQNPRHLVRRRGQEARLRCSPMKGHSHVYWYRQLPEEGLKFMVYLQKENIIDESGMPKERFSAEFPKEGPSILRIQQVVRGDSAAYFCASSRGQAGYGYTFGSGTRLTVV.

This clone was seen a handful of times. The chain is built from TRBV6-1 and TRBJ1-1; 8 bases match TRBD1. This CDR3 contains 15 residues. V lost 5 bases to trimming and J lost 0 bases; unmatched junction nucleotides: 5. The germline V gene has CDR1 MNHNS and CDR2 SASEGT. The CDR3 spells CASSRTGFMNTEAFF. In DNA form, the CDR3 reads TGTGCCAGCAGTAGGACAGGGTTCATGAACACTGAAGCTTTCTTT.

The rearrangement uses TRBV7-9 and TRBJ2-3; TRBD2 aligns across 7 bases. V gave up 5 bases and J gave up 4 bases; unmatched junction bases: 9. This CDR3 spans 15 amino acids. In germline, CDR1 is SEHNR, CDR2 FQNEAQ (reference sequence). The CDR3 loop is CASSPPGLSADTQYF. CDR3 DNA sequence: TGTGCCAGCAGCCCACCGGGACTATCCGCAGATACGCAGTATTTT.

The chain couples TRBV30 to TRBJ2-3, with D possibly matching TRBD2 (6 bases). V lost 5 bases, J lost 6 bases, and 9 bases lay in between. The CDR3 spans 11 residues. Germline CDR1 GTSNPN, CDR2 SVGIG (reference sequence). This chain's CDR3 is CAWGGWDTQYF. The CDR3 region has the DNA TGTGCCTGGGGGGGGTGGGATACGCAGTATTTT.

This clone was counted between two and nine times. The CDR3 reads CASSSRGGSNYEQYF. For the CDR3, the DNA is TGTGCCAGCAGTTCCCGGGGAGGGTCGAACTACGAGCAGTACTTC. V is TRBV6-6 and J is TRBJ2-7, with TRBD2 matching over 7 bases. CDR3 size: 15 residues. V lost 4 bases to trimming and J lost 3 bases; unmatched junction nucleotides: 9. Germline CDR1 and CDR2: MNHNY and SVGAGI (reference sequence).

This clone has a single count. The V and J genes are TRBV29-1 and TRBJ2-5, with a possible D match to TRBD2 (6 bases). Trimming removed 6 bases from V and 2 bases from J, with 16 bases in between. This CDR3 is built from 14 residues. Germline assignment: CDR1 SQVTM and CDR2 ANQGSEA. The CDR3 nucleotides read TGCAGCGTCCCCCGTAGCGGTACGCAAGAGACCCAGTACTTC. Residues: CSVPRSGTQETQYF.

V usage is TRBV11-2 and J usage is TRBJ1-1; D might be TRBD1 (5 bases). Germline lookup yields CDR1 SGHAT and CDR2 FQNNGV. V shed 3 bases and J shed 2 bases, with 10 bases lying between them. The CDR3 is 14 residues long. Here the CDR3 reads CASSFIGGNTEAFF. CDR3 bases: TGTGCCAGCAGCTTTATCGGGGGTAACACTGAAGCTTTCTTT.

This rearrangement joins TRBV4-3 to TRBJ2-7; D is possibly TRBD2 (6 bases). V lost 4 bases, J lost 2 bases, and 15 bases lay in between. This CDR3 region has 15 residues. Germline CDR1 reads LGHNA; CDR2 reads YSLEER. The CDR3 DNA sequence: TGCGCCAGCAGCCGCGAATTGGGGGGAGCCTACGAGCAGTACTTC. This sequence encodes CASSRELGGAYEQYF.

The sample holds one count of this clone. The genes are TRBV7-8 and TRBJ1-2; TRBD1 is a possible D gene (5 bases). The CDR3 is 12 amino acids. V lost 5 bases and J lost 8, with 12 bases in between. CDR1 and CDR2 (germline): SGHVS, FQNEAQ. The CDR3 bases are TGTGCCAGCAGCCCCAGGGTAGGGGGCTACACCTTC. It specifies CASSPRVGGYTF.

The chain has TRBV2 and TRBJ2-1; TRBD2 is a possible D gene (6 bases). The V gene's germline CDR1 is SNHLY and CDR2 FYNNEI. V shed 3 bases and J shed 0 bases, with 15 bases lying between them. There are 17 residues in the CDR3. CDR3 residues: CASSERVGDFSYNEQFF. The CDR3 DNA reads TGTGCCAGCAGTGAGAGAGTGGGGGACTTCTCCTACAATGAGCAGTTCTTC. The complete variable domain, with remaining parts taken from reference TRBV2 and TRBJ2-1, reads EPEVTQTPSHQVTQMGQEVILRCVPISNHLYFYWYRQILGQKVEFLVSFYNNEISEKSEIFDDQFSVERPDGSNFTLKIRSTKLEDSAMYFCASSERVGDFSYNEQFFGPGTRLTVL.

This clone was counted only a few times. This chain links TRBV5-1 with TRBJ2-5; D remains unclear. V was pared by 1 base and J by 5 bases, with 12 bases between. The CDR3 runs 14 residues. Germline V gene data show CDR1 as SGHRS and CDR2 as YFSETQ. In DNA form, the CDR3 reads TGCGCCAGCAGCTTGTACCTACTCGGGGAGACCCAGTACTTC. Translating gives CASSLYLLGETQYF.

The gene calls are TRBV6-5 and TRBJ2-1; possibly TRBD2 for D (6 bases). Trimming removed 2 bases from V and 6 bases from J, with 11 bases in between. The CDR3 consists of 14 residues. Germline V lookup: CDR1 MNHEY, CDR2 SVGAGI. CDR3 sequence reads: CASSYRDWPNEQFF. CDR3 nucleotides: TGTGCCAGCAGTTACAGGGACTGGCCCAATGAGCAGTTCTTC.

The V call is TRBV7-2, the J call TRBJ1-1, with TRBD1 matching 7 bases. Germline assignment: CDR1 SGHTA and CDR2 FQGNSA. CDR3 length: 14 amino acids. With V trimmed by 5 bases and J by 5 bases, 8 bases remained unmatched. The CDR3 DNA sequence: TGTGCCAGCAGCCGGAACAGGGGAGAAACTGAAGCTTTCTTT. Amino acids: CASSRNRGETEAFF.

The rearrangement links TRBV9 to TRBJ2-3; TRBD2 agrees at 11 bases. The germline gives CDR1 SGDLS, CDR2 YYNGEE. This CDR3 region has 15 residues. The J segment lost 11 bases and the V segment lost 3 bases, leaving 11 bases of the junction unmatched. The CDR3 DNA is TGTGCCAGCAGCGATACGGGTACTAGCGGGGGTCAGCAGTATTTT. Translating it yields CASSDTGTSGGQQYF.

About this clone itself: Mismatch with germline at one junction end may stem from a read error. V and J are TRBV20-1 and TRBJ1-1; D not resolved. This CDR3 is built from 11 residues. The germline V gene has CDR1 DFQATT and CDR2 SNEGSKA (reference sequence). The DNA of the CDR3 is TGCAGTGTTAGACGGGTCCCTGAAGCTTTCTTT. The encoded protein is CSVRRVPEAFF.

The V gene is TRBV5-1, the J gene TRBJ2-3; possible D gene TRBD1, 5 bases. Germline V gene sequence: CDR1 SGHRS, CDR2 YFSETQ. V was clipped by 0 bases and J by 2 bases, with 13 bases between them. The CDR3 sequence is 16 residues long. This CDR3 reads CASSLDFDSFTDTQYF. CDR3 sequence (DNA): TGCGCCAGCAGCTTGGACTTCGACAGCTTCACAGATACGCAGTATTTT.